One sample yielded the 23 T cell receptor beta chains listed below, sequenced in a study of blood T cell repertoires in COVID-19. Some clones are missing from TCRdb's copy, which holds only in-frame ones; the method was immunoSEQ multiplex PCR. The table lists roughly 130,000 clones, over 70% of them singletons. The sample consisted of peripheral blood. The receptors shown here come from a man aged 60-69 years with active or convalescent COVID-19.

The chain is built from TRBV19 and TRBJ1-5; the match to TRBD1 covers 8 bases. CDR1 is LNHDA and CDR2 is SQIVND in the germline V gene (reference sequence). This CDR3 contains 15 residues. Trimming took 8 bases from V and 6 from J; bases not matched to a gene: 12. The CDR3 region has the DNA TGTGCCAGTCGTGCAGGGGGCGGATTCAGTCAGCCCCAGCATTTT. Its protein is CASRAGGGFSQPQHF.

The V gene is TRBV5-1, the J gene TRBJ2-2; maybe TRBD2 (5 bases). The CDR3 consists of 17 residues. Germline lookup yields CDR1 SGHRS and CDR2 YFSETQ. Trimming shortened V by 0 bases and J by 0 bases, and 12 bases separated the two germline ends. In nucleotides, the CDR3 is TGCGCCAGCAGCTTGGCTCGGGGTCCTACGAACACCGGGGAGCTGTTTTTT. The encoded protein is CASSLARGPTNTGELFF.

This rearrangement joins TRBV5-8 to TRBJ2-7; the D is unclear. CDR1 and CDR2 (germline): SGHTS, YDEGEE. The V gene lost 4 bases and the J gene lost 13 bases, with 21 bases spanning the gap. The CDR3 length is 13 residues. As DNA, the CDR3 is TGTGCCAGCAGCCCCCCAAATAGTGCGGTGCAATACTTC. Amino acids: CASSPPNSAVQYF. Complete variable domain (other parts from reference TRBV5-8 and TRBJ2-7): EAGVTQSPTHLIKTRGQQATLRCSPISGHTSVYWYQQALGLGLQFLLWYDEGEERNRGNFPPRFSGRQFPNYSSELNVNALELEDSALYLCASSPPNSAVQYFGPGTRLTVT.

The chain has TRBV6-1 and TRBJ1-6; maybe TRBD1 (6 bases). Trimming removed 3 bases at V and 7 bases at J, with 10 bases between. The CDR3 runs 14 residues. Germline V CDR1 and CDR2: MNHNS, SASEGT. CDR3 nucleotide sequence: TGTGCCAGCAGTGAGTGGGGGCGGAATTCACCCCTCCACTTT. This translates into CASSEWGRNSPLHF.

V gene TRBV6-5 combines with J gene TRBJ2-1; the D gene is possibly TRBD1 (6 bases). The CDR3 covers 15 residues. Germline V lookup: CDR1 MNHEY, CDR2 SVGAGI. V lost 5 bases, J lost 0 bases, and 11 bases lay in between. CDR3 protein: CASSTSRGSYNEQFF. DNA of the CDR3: TGTGCCAGCAGTACCTCCAGGGGCTCCTACAATGAGCAGTTCTTC.

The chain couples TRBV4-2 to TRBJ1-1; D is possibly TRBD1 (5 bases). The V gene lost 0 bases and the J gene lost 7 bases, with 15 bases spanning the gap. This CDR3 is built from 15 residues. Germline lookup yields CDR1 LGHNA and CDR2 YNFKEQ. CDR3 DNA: TGTGCCAGCAGCCAAGATTTGGGGGAGGCGTTTGAAGCTTTCTTT. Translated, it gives CASSQDLGEAFEAFF.

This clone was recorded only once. CDR3 region: CASSLDGQRIIGYTF. CDR3 bases: TGCGCCAGCAGCTTGGACGGACAGAGGATAATAGGCTACACCTTC. The genes are TRBV5-1 and TRBJ1-2, with a possible D match to TRBD1 (6 bases). The CDR3 is 15 residues long. The germline V and J ends were trimmed by 0 bases and 8 bases, with 17 bases remaining between them. Germline CDR1 is SGHRS and CDR2 is YFSETQ.

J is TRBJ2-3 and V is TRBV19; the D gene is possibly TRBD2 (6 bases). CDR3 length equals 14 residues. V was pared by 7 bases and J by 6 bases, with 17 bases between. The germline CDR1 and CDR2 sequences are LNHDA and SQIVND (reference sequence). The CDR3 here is CASNGGRGRDTQYF. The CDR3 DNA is TGTGCCAGTAACGGGGGAAGGGGACGGGATACGCAGTATTTT.

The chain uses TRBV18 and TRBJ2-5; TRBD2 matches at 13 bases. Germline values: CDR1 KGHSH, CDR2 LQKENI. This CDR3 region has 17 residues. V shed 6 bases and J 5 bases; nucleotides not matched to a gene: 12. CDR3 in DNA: TGTGCCAGCTCTCGAATTAGGACTAGCGGGAGAAGCGAGACCCAGTACTTC. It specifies CASSRIRTSGRSETQYF.

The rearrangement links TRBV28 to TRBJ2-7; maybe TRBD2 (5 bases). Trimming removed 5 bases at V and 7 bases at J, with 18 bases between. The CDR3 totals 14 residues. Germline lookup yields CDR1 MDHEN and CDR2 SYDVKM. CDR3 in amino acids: CASSRAVTRVEQYF. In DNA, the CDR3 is TGTGCCAGCAGTAGAGCGGTGACGAGGGTAGAGCAGTACTTC.

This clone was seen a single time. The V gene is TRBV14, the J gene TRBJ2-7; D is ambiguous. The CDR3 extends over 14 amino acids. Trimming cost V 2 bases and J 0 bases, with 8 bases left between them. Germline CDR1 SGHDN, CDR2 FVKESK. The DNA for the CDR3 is TGTGCCAGCAGCCAACCCCGTATCTCCTACGAGCAGTACTTC. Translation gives CASSQPRISYEQYF.

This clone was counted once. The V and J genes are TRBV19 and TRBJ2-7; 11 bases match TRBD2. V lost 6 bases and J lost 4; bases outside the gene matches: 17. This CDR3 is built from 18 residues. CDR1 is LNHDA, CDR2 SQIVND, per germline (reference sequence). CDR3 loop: CASRKTGTSGGGSYEQYF. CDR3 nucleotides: TGTGCCAGTAGGAAAACCGGGACTAGCGGAGGGGGATCATACGAGCAGTACTTC.

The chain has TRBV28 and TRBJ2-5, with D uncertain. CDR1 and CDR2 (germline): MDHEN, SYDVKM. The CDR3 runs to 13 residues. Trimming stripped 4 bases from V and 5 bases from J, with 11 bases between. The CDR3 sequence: CASSSLSWETQYF. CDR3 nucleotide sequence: TGTGCCAGCAGTTCCCTATCTTGGGAGACCCAGTACTTC.

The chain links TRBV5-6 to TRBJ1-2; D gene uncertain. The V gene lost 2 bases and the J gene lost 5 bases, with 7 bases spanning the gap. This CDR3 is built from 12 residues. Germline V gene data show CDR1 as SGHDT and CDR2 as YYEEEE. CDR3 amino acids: CASSLSTYGYTF. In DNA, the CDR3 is TGTGCCAGCAGCTTATCGACTTATGGCTACACCTTC.

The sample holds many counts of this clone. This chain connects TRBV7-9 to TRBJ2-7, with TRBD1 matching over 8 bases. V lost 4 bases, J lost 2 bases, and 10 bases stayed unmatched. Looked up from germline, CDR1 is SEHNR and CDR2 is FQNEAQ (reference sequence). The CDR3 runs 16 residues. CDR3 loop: CASSSTPGQETYEQYF. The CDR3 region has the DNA TGTGCCAGCAGCTCCACACCGGGACAGGAAACCTACGAGCAGTACTTC.

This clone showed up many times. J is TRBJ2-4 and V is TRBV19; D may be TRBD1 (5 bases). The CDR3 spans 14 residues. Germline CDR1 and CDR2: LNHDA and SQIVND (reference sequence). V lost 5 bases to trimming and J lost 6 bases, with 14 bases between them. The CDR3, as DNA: TGTGCCAGTAGTGTGGGGCAGATACTAAACATTCAGTACTTC. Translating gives CASSVGQILNIQYF.

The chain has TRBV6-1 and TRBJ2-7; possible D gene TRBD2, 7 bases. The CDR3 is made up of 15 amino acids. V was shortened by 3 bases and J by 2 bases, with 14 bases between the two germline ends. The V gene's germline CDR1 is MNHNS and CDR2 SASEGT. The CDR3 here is CASSDGGTITYEQYF. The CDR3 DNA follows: TGTGCCAGCAGTGACGGGGGGACAATCACCTACGAGCAGTACTTC.

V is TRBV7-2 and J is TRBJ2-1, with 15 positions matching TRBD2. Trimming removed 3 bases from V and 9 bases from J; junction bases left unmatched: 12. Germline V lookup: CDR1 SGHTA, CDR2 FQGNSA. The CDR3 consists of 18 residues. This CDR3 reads CASSFYYRTSGRVREQFF. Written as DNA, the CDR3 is TGTGCCAGCAGCTTCTACTACCGGACTAGCGGGAGGGTGCGTGAGCAGTTCTTC.

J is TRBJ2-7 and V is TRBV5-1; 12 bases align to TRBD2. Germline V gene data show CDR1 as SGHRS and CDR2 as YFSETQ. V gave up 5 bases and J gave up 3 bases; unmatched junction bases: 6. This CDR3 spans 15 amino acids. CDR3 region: CASSRLAGERYEQYF. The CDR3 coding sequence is TGCGCCAGCAGTAGACTAGCGGGAGAGCGCTACGAGCAGTACTTC.

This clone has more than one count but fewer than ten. CDR3 DNA sequence: TGTGCCAGCAGTTGGGAGATCGATGAGCAGTTCTTC. Its translation is CASSWEIDEQFF. The rearrangement uses TRBV12-3 or TRBV12-4 and TRBJ2-1; perhaps TRBD2 as D (5 bases). CDR3 length: 12 amino acids. Between the trimmed V and J ends, which lost 4 bases and 8 bases, there was a span of 9 bases.

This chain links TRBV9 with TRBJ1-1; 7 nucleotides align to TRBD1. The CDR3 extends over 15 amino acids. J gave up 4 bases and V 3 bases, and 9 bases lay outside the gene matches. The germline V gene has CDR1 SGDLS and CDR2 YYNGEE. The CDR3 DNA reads TGTGCCAGCAGCGGGAGACAGGGAGGCGTCACTGAAGCTTTCTTT. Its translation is CASSGRQGGVTEAFF.

The CDR3 is CASSLVPPAKNIQYF. The CDR3 DNA follows: TGTGCCAGCAGTTTAGTTCCCCCGGCCAAAAACATTCAGTACTTC. The V call is TRBV28, the J call TRBJ2-4; no firm D call. CDR3 size: 15 residues. The germline V gene encodes CDR1 MDHEN and CDR2 SYDVKM. The ends were cut back, 2 bases at V and 1 base at J, with 9 bases in the middle.

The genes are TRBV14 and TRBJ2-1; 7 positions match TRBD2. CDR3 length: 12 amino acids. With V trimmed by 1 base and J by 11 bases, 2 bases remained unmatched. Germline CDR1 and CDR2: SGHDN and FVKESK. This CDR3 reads CASSQGRGKQFF. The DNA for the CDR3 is TGTGCCAGCAGCCAAGGGCGGGGGAAGCAGTTCTTC. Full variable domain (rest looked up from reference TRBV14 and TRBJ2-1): EAGVTQFPSHSVIEKGQTVTLRCDPISGHDNLYWYRRVMGKEIKFLLHFVKESKQDESGMPNNRFLAERTGGTYSTLKVQPAELEDSGVYFCASSQGRGKQFFGPGTRLTVL.